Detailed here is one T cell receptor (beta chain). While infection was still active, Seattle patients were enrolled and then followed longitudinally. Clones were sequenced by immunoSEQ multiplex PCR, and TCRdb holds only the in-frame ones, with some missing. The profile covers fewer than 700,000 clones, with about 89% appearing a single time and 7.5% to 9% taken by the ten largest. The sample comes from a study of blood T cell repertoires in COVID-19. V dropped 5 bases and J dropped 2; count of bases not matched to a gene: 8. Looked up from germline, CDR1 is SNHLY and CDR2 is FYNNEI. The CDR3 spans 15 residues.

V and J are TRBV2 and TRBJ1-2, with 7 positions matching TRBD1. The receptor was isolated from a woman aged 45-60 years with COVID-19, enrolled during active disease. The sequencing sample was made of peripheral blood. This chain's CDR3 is CASSSEGAGNYGYTF. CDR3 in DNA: TGTGCCAGCAGTTCCGAGGGGGCGGGCAACTATGGCTACACCTTC.